This T cell receptor (beta chain) originates from a study of OX40 agonist ivuxolimab in advanced cancers. Notes on the research overall: Ivuxolimab was an agonistic, fully human IgG2 monoclonal antibody directed against OX40 (CD134), a costimulatory receptor. Partial responses were achieved by three dose-escalation patients, of whom one had hepatocellular carcinoma and two had cutaneous melanoma. Intravenous ivuxolimab was administered to patients every 2 weeks at six dose levels: 0.01, 0.1, 0.3, 1.5, 3 and 10 mg/kg. A male proportion of roughly 80% and a mean age of approximately 62 years, ranging from about 20 to 79, were recorded for the dose-escalation cohort. Of the approximately 53 patients in dose escalation, some 19 had hepatocellular carcinoma, about 15 had melanoma, 9 had renal cell carcinoma and 9 had head and neck cancer. The point of sequencing TCRbeta in the periphery was to test whether ivuxolimab changed TCR sequence diversity and drove clonal T-cell expansion. Prior anti-PD-1, anti-PD-L1 or anti-CTLA-4 therapy was permitted, and 30% to 50% of dose-escalation patients had received checkpoint inhibitors. The paper covers the monotherapy dose-escalation part of the phase I ivuxolimab trial, which included N of about 56 patients.

Overall study outcomes, separate from this receptor: After ivuxolimab, CD8+ T cells had more expanded clones than CD4+ T cells on average. Low levels of normalized T-cell clonal expansion were also shown by some nonresponding patients. Antigen specificity was not determined for the clonally expanded peripheral T cells. Partial responders in the 0.1-3.0 mg/kg groups had among the lowest normalized peripheral clonal expansion, especially among CD8+ T cells. At doses of 0.1 to 3.0 mg/kg, clonal expansion of both CD4+ and CD8+ T cells in blood was seen between baseline and week 6.

Patients with a history of autoimmune disease or receiving systemic immunosuppression were excluded from the trial. In every dose cohort, peripheral blood was drawn for TCR sequencing at baseline, cycle 4 day 1, and cycle 7 day 1. Samples came from an open-label, multicenter, first-in-human phase I dose-escalation trial of ivuxolimab. The trial enrolled adults with locally advanced or metastatic head and neck squamous cell, hepatocellular, melanoma or renal cell carcinoma. Before TCR sequencing, CD4+ T cells and CD8+ T cells were sorted from peripheral blood as separate populations. V sheds 0 bases and J sheds 6 bases, leaving 9 bases between their ends. CDR1 is given as MGHRA and CDR2 as YSYEKL, both from the germline V gene. Inclusive of the bounding cysteine and phenylalanine, the CDR3 is 13 residues long. Only the CDR3 DNA is retained, 39 bases long and in frame from the first base. This clone was seen only a few times. Its antigen is not yet known. No base quality information exists; no much larger clone differs at one position.

Genomic DNA was isolated from the sorted cells so that the TCRbeta CDR3 region could be sequenced. The immunoSEQ Assay was used for sequencing of TCRbeta CDR3 regions. Imported from immuneACCESS, the table was reduced by TCRdb to in-frame sequences with V and J called. These copies leave out some clones; in studies compared against another copy, an unresolved V gene accounts for under half, and the cause of the remainder is not known. The table for this sample lists about 62,000 clones; around 84% of them were counted only once. The ten largest clonotypes hold 3.5% to 4% of the sample. The sample was CD4+ or CD8+ T cells sorted from blood, taken in a trial of the OX40 agonist ivuxolimab. The TCR was taken from an adult with an advanced solid tumor such as melanoma, head and neck, liver or kidney cancer. Recombination linked TRBV4-1 to TRBJ2-7; no D gene is confidently identified. The sequenced DNA is TGCGCCAGCAGCCAAGATGGAGCCCGCGAGCAGTACTTC. Translated, this gives CASSQDGAREQYF.